A selection of T cell receptor beta chains follows, all from one sample in a study of human T cells and chemical hapten exposure. TCRdb re-called the RACE reads with MiXCR, one entry per CDR3 protein. The table includes some 110,000 distinct CDR3 sequences, 11% detected once. The source was whole blood, collected in connection with sensitization to the hapten diphenylcyclopropenone (DPC). The receptor set was obtained from a woman aged 50 to 60 with alopecia areata. Some clones in this sample may be carry-over from other donors' samples. CDR3s include the opening cysteine and the closing phenylalanine or tryptophan. D genes are given only for firm matches. Expanded clones get a size class; other rows say once, few or many, or leave the size out.

D | J | size | V | CDR3 | DNA
. | TRBJ2-2 | . | TRBV6-2/TRBV6-3 | CASSWIPGGTGELFF | TGTGCCAGCAGTTGGATCCCAGGTGGCACCGGGGAGCTGTTTTTT
. | TRBJ2-7 | few | TRBV28 | CASRASRYEQYF | TGTGCCAGCAGAGCTAGCCGGTACGAGCAGTACTTC
. | TRBJ1-1 | . | TRBV7-2 | CASSLDGTTRNRWAFF | TGTGCCAGCAGCTTAGACGGGACAACCCGTAATCGGTGGGCTTTCTTT
TRBD2 | TRBJ2-7 | . | TRBV6-2/TRBV6-3 | CASSPLRSGGFYEQYF | TGTGCCAGCAGTCCCCTTCGAAGCGGGGGATTCTACGAGCAGTACTTC
. | TRBJ2-7 | . | TRBV29-1 | CSVVLKVGSEQYF | TGCAGCGTTGTCCTCAAGGTGGGGAGCGAGCAGTACTTC
. | TRBJ1-4 | . | TRBV12-3/TRBV12-4 | CASSRGPWSEKLFF | TGTGCCAGCAGCCGGGGACCCTGGAGTGAAAAACTGTTTTTT
TRBD2 | TRBJ2-3 | few | TRBV2 | CASSESASGGASTDTQYF | TGTGCCAGCAGTGAGTCGGCTAGCGGGGGGGCTAGCACAGATACGCAGTATTTT
. | TRBJ1-3 | . | TRBV6-5 | CASSYDGGGGNTIYF | TGTGCCAGCAGTTACGACGGGGGTGGTGGAAACACCATATATTTT
. | TRBJ2-7 | few | TRBV12-3/TRBV12-4 | CASSPQAAWEQYF | TGTGCCAGCAGTCCGCAGGCCGCCTGGGAGCAGTACTTC
. | TRBJ2-2 | few | TRBV20-1 | CSAALYGANTGELFF | TGCAGTGCTGCATTATACGGGGCGAACACCGGGGAGCTGTTTTTT
. | TRBJ1-5 | . | TRBV4-2 | CASSQAQDSDQPQHF | TGTGCCAGCAGCCAGGCACAGGATAGCGATCAGCCCCAGCATTTT
TRBD2 | TRBJ2-1 | few | TRBV18 | CASYRLSGDHNEQFF | TGTGCCAGCTATAGACTTAGCGGGGACCACAATGAGCAGTTCTTC
. | TRBJ1-1 | few | TRBV20-1 | CSAEKGTNTEAFF | TGCAGTGCAGAGAAGGGTACTAACACTGAAGCTTTCTTT
. | TRBJ1-3 | many | TRBV29-1 | CSVVGNSGNTIYF | TGCAGCGTCGTGGGGAACTCTGGAAACACCATATATTTT
. | TRBJ1-6 | . | TRBV5-1 | CASSFSWDYNSPLHF | TGCGCCAGCAGCTTTTCATGGGACTATAATTCACCCCTCCACTTT
. | TRBJ1-1 | . | TRBV12-3/TRBV12-4 | CASTTSRANTEAFF | TGTGCCAGCACCACCTCCAGGGCCAACACTGAAGCTTTCTTT
. | TRBJ1-4 | many | TRBV7-2 | CASSLQGVDEKLFF | TGTGCCAGCAGCTTACAGGGAGTGGATGAAAAACTGTTTTTT
. | TRBJ2-5 | many | TRBV4-1 | CASSHLPGQETQYF | TGCGCCAGCAGCCACCTCCCAGGGCAAGAGACCCAGTACTTC
TRBD1 | TRBJ1-4 | many | TRBV20-1 | CSASGVGQGYEKLFF | TGCAGTGCTAGTGGAGTGGGACAGGGATATGAAAAACTGTTTTTT
TRBD1 | TRBJ1-5 | few | TRBV6-5 | CASRAGQGFQPQHF | TGTGCCAGCAGGGCGGGACAGGGGTTTCAGCCCCAGCATTTT
. | TRBJ1-2 | few | TRBV29-1 | CSSDGVTGYGYTF | TGCAGCTCTGACGGGGTTACGGGCTATGGCTACACCTTC
TRBD1 | TRBJ2-5 | . | TRBV15 | CATSAGTALQETQYF | TGTGCCACCAGCGCCGGGACAGCCCTACAAGAGACCCAGTACTTC
. | TRBJ2-3 | many | TRBV7-9 | CASSSDYTQYF | TGTGCCAGCAGCTCAGACTATACGCAGTATTTT
. | TRBJ1-5 | many | TRBV12-3/TRBV12-4 | CASSFGLGQHF | TGTGCCAGCAGTTTTGGGCTGGGCCAGCATTTT
TRBD2 | TRBJ2-2 | few | TRBV6-2/TRBV6-3 | CASRTGLAGVGELFF | TGTGCCAGCAGAACCGGACTAGCGGGGGTCGGGGAGCTGTTTTTT
. | TRBJ2-3 | many | TRBV13 | CASSTNPRHGRSTDTQYF | TGTGCCAGCAGCACCAACCCCCGGCACGGACGAAGCACAGATACGCAGTATTTT
. | TRBJ1-6 | few | TRBV6-1 | CASSENDNSPLHF | TGTGCCAGCAGTGAGAATGATAATTCACCCCTCCACTTT
. | TRBJ2-3 | few | TRBV2 | CASSWGSRGLYGTDTQYF | TGTGCCAGCAGCTGGGGCAGTCGGGGGCTCTATGGCACAGATACGCAGTATTTT
TRBD1 | TRBJ2-1 | few | TRBV27 | CASSPRGRDRVISSPYNEQFF | TGTGCCAGCAGTCCCCGAGGCCGGGACAGGGTGATCTCGAGCCCCTACAATGAGCAGTTCTTC
. | TRBJ1-2 | few | TRBV6-5 | CASSHRTVDDGYTF | TGTGCCAGCAGCCACCGGACAGTCGACGATGGCTACACCTTC
. | TRBJ2-3 | . | TRBV5-6 | CASSFTGRTDTQYF | TGTGCCAGCAGCTTTACAGGGAGGACAGATACGCAGTATTTT
TRBD2 | TRBJ2-1 | . | TRBV7-2 | CASSTSGRIDEQFF | TGTGCCAGCAGCACTAGCGGGAGAATAGATGAGCAGTTCTTC
. | TRBJ2-1 | many | TRBV5-1 | CASSPLGSPMEQFF | TGCGCCAGCAGCCCACTAGGGAGCCCCATGGAGCAGTTCTTC
. | TRBJ1-6 | . | TRBV2 | CASSEAGASNNSPLHF | TGTGCCAGCAGTGAAGCGGGGGCTTCCAATAATTCACCCCTCCACTTT
. | TRBJ2-5 | few | TRBV19 | CASSTTDYQETQYF | TGTGCCAGTAGTACTACAGACTACCAAGAGACCCAGTACTTC
. | TRBJ2-1 | . | TRBV4-2 | CASSPTEASPEQFF | TGTGCCAGCAGCCCTACGGAGGCTAGCCCTGAGCAGTTCTTC
TRBD1 | TRBJ1-2 | . | TRBV2 | CATTQGESYGYTF | TGTGCCACCACACAGGGGGAGAGCTATGGCTACACCTTC
TRBD1 | TRBJ1-1 | . | TRBV11-2 | CASSLTGGAVNTEAFF | TGTGCCAGCAGCTTGACAGGGGGGGCTGTGAACACTGAAGCTTTCTTT
. | TRBJ1-5 | . | TRBV12-3/TRBV12-4 | CASSPGQGQPQHF | TGTGCCAGCAGTCCGGGGCAGGGCCAGCCCCAGCATTTT
TRBD2 | TRBJ2-1 | few | TRBV7-2 | CASSRSGGASGKQFF | TGTGCCAGCAGCCGCAGCGGGGGGGCCTCGGGGAAACAGTTCTTC
. | TRBJ2-2 | many | TRBV6-5 | CASRREGNTGELFF | TGTGCCAGCCGTCGAGAGGGAAACACCGGGGAGCTGTTTTTT
. | TRBJ2-3 | few | TRBV4-1 | CASSQASSVADTQYF | TGCGCCAGCAGCCAAGCCTCTAGCGTGGCAGATACGCAGTATTTT
. | TRBJ2-7 | few | TRBV29-1 | CSARQSAYEQYF | TGCAGCGCCAGACAGTCGGCCTACGAGCAGTACTTC
. | TRBJ2-1 | few | TRBV13 | CASSTKSRGWDEQFF | TGTGCCAGCAGCACCAAGTCGCGGGGATGGGATGAGCAGTTCTTC
. | TRBJ1-2 | . | TRBV6-1 | CAIIPERLRNYGYTF | TGTGCCATCATACCGGAACGTCTTAGGAACTATGGCTACACCTTC
. | TRBJ2-5 | . | TRBV9 | CASSVSPSSPAETQYF | TGTGCCAGCAGCGTAAGTCCTAGTAGCCCGGCGGAGACCCAGTACTTC
. | TRBJ2-1 | . | TRBV27 | CASNRRGGEQFF | TGTGCCAGCAATCGACGGGGCGGTGAGCAGTTCTTC
TRBD1 | TRBJ2-6 | few | TRBV28 | CASSLWQGAPGANVLTF | TGTGCCAGCAGTTTATGGCAGGGGGCGCCCGGGGCCAACGTCCTGACTTTC
TRBD1 | TRBJ1-3 | . | TRBV27 | CASSSTGAGNTIYF | TGTGCCAGCAGTTCGACAGGGGCTGGAAACACCATATATTTT
TRBD2 | TRBJ2-3 | . | TRBV5-4 | CATSMTSGRTDTQYF | TGTGCCACCAGTATGACTAGCGGGCGCACAGATACGCAGTATTTT
. | TRBJ1-5 | . | TRBV12-5 | CASAGDLNQPQHF | TGTGCTAGTGCAGGGGACCTCAATCAGCCCCAGCATTTT
. | TRBJ2-7 | . | TRBV5-1 | CASTRQGGPSEQYF | TGCGCCAGCACCCGGCAAGGAGGGCCTTCAGAGCAGTACTTC